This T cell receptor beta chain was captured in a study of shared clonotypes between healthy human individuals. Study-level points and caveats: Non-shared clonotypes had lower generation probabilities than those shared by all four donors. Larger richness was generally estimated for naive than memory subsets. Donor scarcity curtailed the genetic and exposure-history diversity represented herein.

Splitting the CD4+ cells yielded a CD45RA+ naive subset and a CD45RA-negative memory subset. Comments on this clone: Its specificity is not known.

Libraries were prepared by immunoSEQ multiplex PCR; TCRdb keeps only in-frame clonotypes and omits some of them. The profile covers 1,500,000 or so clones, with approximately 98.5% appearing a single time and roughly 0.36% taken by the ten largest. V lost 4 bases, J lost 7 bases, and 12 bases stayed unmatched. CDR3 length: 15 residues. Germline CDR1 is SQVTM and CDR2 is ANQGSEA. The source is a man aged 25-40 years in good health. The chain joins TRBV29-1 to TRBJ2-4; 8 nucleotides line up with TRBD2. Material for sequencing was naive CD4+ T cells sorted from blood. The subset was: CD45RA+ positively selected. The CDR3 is CSVAPPGLVNNIQYF. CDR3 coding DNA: TGCAGCGTTGCCCCACCGGGACTAGTCAATAACATTCAGTACTTC. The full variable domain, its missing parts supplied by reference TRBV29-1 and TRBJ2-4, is SAVISQKPSRDICQRGTSLTIQCQVDSQVTMMFWYRQQPGQSLTLIATANQGSEATYESGFVIDKFPISRPNLTFSTLTVSNMSPEDSSIYLCSVAPPGLVNNIQYFGAGTRLSVL.